This T cell receptor beta chain is drawn from a study of Graves' ophthalmopathy and Graves' hyperthyroidism. Notes on the study in general: As the model predicted ophthalmopathy progression, it achieved a sensitivity of approximately 65% and a specificity of around 73%.

CDR1 and CDR2 from the germline V gene are SNHLY and FYNNEI. Trimming removed 3 bases from V and 5 bases from J; junction bases left unmatched: 5. CDR3 length: 15 amino acids. Comment on this clonotype: What it recognizes is unknown.

Amplification of TCR beta CDR3 regions used RNA transcripts. RT-PCR in the first round used HTBI primers; a second-round multiplex PCR followed. Via MiXCR, TCRdb re-called the multiplex PCR reads, giving one row per CDR3 protein. The table has about 23,000 distinct CDR3 sequences, nearly 50% seen once. Serum thyroxine and TRAb, along with clinical symptoms, thyroid ultrasound and orbital computed tomography, were what diagnosis relied on. This sequence originates from an adult woman with stable Graves' hyperthyroidism. Sequencing was carried out using peripheral blood. This chain joins TRBV2 and TRBJ2-5, with 11 bases that match TRBD2. CDR3 sequence (DNA): TGTGCCAGCAGTGACACTAGCGGGAGTGGCGAGACCCAGTACTTC. Amino acids: CASSDTSGSGETQYF.